This T cell receptor beta chain was retrieved from a study of shared clonotypes between healthy human individuals. Using immunoSEQ multiplex PCR, the repertoire was profiled, and TCRdb retains in-frame clones only, with some absent. The sample has about 580,000 clones; 98% are singletons. CDR1 and CDR2 (germline): LGHNA, YSLEER. CDR3 length: 15 residues. V was clipped by 4 bases and J by 8 bases, with 17 bases between them. CD45RO-negative cells were positively selected for CCR7, leaving out terminally differentiated effector memory CD45RA+ cells. Only Caucasian adults living in Nashville, Tennessee served as donors.

The specimen sequenced was naive CD8+ T cells sorted from blood. The TCR originated in a man between 25 and 39 years old in good health. J is TRBJ1-4 and V is TRBV4-3; a possible D gene is TRBD1 (5 bases). The CDR3 DNA reads as TGCGCCAGCAGCCTATTGACCCGAGGGGAGGAAAAACTGTTTTTT. Protein sequence: CASSLLTRGEEKLFF.